This TCR beta chain is from a study of blood T cell repertoires in COVID-19. Study overall: Researchers got acute and convalescent COVID-19 samples from the United States, Italy and Spain. PBMCs, B-cell-depleted T cells, or T cells were the source of the cDNA or gDNA that made up the material.

In the authors' methods: Using reference gene primer amplification, nucleated cell counts were estimated. Data came from immunoSEQ multiplex PCR; TCRdb stores just in-frame clones and leaves some out. V, J and clone size derive from that table, while D and trimming were established from the DNA sequence. The sample records under 250,000 clones, around 80% being singletons. Germline V gene lookup returns CDR1 SGHDT and CDR2 YYEEEE. This CDR3 is built from 13 residues. The ends were cut back, 1 base at V and 9 bases at J, with 10 bases in the middle. Sample: peripheral blood. This receptor was taken from a man aged 40-55 years with active or convalescent COVID-19. V and J are TRBV5-6 and TRBJ1-4; weak D call: TRBD1 (6 bases). The CDR3 loop reads CASSLWTAKKLFF. The CDR3 DNA is TGTGCCAGCAGCTTGTGGACAGCTAAAAAACTGTTTTTT. Looking up the rest from reference TRBV5-6 and TRBJ1-4 gives the full variable domain: DAGVTQSPTHLIKTRGQQVTLRCSPKSGHDTVSWYQQALGQGPQFIFQYYEEEERQRGNFPDRFSGHQFPNYSSELNVNALLLGDSALYLCASSLWTAKKLFFGSGTQLSVL.